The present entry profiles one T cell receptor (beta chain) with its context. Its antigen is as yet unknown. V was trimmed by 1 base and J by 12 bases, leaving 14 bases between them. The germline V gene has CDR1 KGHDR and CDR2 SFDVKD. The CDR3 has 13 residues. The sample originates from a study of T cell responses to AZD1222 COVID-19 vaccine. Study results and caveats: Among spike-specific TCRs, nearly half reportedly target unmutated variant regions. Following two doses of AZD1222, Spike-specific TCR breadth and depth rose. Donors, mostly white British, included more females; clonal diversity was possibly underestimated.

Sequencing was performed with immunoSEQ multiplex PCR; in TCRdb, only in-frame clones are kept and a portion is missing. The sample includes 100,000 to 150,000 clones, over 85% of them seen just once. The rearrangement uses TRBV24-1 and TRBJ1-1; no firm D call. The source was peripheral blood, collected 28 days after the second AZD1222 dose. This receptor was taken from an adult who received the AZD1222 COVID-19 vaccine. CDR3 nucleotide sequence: TGTGCCACCAGTGATTTTCCGGCGATGCGGACTTTCTTT. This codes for CATSDFPAMRTFF.